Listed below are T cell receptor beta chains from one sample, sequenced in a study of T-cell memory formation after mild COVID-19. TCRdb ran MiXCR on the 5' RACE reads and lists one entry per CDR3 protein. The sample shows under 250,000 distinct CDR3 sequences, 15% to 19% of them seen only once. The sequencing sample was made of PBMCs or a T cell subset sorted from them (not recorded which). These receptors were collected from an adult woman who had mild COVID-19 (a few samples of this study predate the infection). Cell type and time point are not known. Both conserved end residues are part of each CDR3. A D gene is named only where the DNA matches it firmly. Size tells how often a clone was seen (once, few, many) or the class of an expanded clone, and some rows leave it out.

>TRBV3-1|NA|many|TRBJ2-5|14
CASSRSGLQETQYF
TGTGCCAGCAGCCGGAGCGGACTCCAAGAGACCCAGTACTTC
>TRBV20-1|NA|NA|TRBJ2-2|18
CSARTPQPPSSHTGELFF
TGCAGTGCTAGAACTCCGCAGCCCCCTAGCTCCCACACCGGGGAGCTGTTTTTT
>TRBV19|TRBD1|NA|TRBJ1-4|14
CASSPQGAWEKLFF
TGTGCCAGTAGCCCACAGGGGGCCTGGGAAAAACTGTTTTTT
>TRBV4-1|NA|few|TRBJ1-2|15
CASSQEARTNYGYTF
TGCGCCAGCAGCCAAGAGGCCCGAACGAACTATGGCTACACCTTC
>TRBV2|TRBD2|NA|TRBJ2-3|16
CASSEGLAENTDTQYF
TGTGCCAGCAGTGAGGGACTAGCGGAGAACACAGATACGCAGTATTTT
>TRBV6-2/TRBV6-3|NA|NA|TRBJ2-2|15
CASSFGGANTGELFF
TGTGCCAGCAGTTTTGGCGGTGCGAACACCGGGGAGCTGTTTTTT
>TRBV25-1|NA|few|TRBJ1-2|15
CASSELTGRYDGYTF
TGTGCCAGCAGTGAATTAACAGGTCGTTACGATGGCTACACCTTC
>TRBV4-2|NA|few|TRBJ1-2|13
CASSQDRQDGYTF
TGTGCCAGCAGCCAAGATCGACAGGATGGCTACACCTTC
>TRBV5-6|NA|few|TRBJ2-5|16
CASSLYLDRLVETQYF
TGTGCCAGCAGCTTGTATCTTGACCGTTTAGTTGAGACCCAGTACTTC
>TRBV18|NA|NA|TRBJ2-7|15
CASSPAGVGSYEQYF
TGTGCCAGCTCACCCGCAGGGGTAGGGTCCTACGAGCAGTACTTC
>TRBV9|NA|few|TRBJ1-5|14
CASSEGTTYQPQHF
TGTGCCAGCAGCGAAGGGACCACTTATCAGCCCCAGCATTTT
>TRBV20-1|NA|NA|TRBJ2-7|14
CSAQPGHLSYEQYF
TGCAGTGCCCAACCGGGACACCTCTCCTACGAGCAGTACTTC
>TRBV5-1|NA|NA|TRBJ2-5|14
CASSFSGYQETQYF
TGCGCCAGCAGCTTTTCGGGGTACCAAGAGACCCAGTACTTC
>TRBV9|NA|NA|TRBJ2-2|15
CASSVDGGHTGELFF
TGTGCCAGCAGCGTAGACGGGGGGCACACCGGGGAGCTGTTTTTT
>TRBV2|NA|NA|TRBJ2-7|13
CASNQGRSSEQYF
TGTGCCAGCAACCAGGGCAGGAGCTCCGAGCAGTACTTC
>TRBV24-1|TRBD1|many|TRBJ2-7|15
CATSAGGSFSYEQYF
TGTGCCACCAGTGCAGGGGGCTCCTTCTCCTACGAGCAGTACTTC
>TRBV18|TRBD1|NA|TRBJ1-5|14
CASSPDRDNQPQHF
TGTGCCAGCTCACCAGACAGGGATAATCAGCCCCAGCATTTT
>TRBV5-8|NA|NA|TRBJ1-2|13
CASSPANQRGYTF
TGTGCCAGCAGTCCAGCCAACCAACGGGGCTACACCTTC
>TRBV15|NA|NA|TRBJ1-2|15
CATSRDPGEAAPGTF
TGTGCCACCAGCAGAGATCCAGGGGAGGCTGCACCGGGCACCTTC
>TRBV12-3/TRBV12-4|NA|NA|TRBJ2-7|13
CASSLKVGVEQYF
TGTGCCAGCAGTTTAAAGGTCGGGGTCGAGCAGTACTTC
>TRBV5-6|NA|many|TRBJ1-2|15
CASTFRNGAGRGYTF
TGTGCCAGCACCTTCCGAAATGGGGCAGGACGAGGCTACACCTTC
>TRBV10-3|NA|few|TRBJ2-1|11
CAISDLGDQFF
TGTGCCATCAGTGATCTAGGGGATCAGTTCTTC
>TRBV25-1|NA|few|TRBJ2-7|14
CASSTTGTHYEQYF
TGTGCCAGCAGTACGACCGGGACACACTACGAGCAGTACTTC
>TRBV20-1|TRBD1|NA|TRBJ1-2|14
CSARPFSTGNGYTF
TGCAGTGCGAGACCTTTTTCGACAGGGAATGGCTACACCTTC
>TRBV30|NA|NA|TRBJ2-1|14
CAWSPWASSNEQFF
TGTGCCTGGAGTCCCTGGGCTAGCAGCAATGAGCAGTTCTTC
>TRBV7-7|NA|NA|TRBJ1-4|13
CASSSTVNEKLFF
TGTGCTAGCAGCTCGACAGTGAATGAAAAACTGTTTTTT
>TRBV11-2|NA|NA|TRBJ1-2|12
CASSLDNGGYTF
TGTGCCAGCAGCTTAGATAATGGAGGCTACACCTTC